The subject of this entry is one TCR beta chain. The sample belongs to a study of PD-1 blockade in mismatch repair-deficient tumors. This CDR3 comprises 16 residues. Unmatched junction bases numbered 5, after V lost 2 bases and J lost 2 bases. CDR1 is SGHDT, CDR2 YYEEEE, per germline. Produced via immunoSEQ multiplex PCR; TCRdb's table is partial and in-frame only. The table lists 100,000 to 150,000 clones, around 86% of them singletons, with 13% in the top ten. V and J are TRBV5-6 and TRBJ2-3; 10 bases are shared with TRBD2. This TCR came from an adult with mismatch repair-deficient cancer. The material was peripheral blood, obtained 44 weeks after starting pembrolizumab. The CDR3 nucleotides read TGTGCCAGCAGCTTATTACTAGCGGGGTACACAGATACGCAGTATTTT. This gives the protein CASSLLLAGYTDTQYF.